The present entry profiles one T cell receptor (beta chain) with its context. Its antigen is unidentified. Amplification used 60 Vbeta primers and 13 Jbeta primers. Produced via immunoSEQ multiplex PCR; TCRdb's table is partial and in-frame only. The sample lists 150,000 or so clones, around three quarters occurring once. The data were obtained in a study of cytomegalovirus exposure and HLA in healthy donors. Study outcomes and limitations: TCR beta sequences reportedly predicted most subjects' HLA-A and HLA-B alleles accurately.

The germline V gene encodes CDR1 SGHVS and CDR2 FQNEAQ. V was pared by 4 bases and J by 6 bases, with 14 bases between. This CDR3 contains 14 residues. The sample consisted of PBMCs. This receptor was taken from a male donor in good health and CMV-seronegative. This rearrangement joins TRBV7-8 to TRBJ2-3, with D possibly matching TRBD2 (6 bases). The CDR3 DNA reads as TGTGCCAGCAGCTCCTTTGCGGGGCCGGATACGCAGTATTTT. This codes for CASSSFAGPDTQYF.